This TCR beta chain was captured by sequencing in a study of blood T cells in healthy people across ages. Findings and caveats of the study: As age increased, TCR beta diversity per million T cells fell in a roughly linear fashion.

With regard to this clonotype: What it recognizes is unknown. One junction end disagrees with the germline gene, perhaps due to a read error.

CDR1 is LGHDT and CDR2 is YNNKEL in the germline V gene (reference sequence). The CDR3 covers 16 residues. Donors were healthy Caucasian individuals from Russia aged roughly 6 to 90. The authors ran a second PCR of roughly 6 to 12 cycles using a sample-barcoded 5' primer and a J-beta primer mix. TCRdb redid the calling of the 5' RACE reads with MiXCR, one entry per CDR3 protein. Of approximately 940,000 distinct CDR3 sequences listed, roughly 43% are singletons. The sequence came from a man between 25 and 39 years old in good health. Sequencing was performed on blood. The chain uses TRBV3-1 and TRBJ2-5; 10 nucleotides agree with TRBD1. CDR3 bases: TGTGCCAGCAGCCAAGATTGGGACAGGGGACAAGGGACCCAGTACTTC. This sequence encodes CASSQDWDRGQGTQYF.